Listed here are 26 T cell receptor beta chains from one sample, sequenced in a study of blood T cell repertoires in COVID-19. Measured with immunoSEQ multiplex PCR; TCRdb has only the in-frame clones, and not every one. Among roughly 45,000 clones listed, 93% were seen once. The material sequenced was peripheral blood. The receptors originated from a man in his 60s with COVID-19, enrolled during active disease.

The rearrangement uses TRBV9 and TRBJ2-7, with a possible D match to TRBD2 (6 bases). This CDR3 has 12 amino acids. The germline CDR1 and CDR2 sequences are SGDLS and YYNGEE. The germline V and J ends were trimmed by 7 bases and 6 bases, with 14 bases remaining between them. DNA for the CDR3: TGTGCCAGCGGTTCCGGGAGTGGCGAGCAGTACTTC. Translating gives CASGSGSGEQYF.

This chain uses TRBV19 with TRBJ2-1; 11 bases fit TRBD2. The CDR3 covers 18 residues. Per germline, CDR1 LNHDA and CDR2 SQIVND (reference sequence). The trim removed 4 bases at V and 5 bases at J, leaving 13 bases unmatched. The CDR3 sequence: CASSNWAYGTSGHNEQFF. The CDR3, as DNA: TGTGCCAGTAGTAATTGGGCCTACGGGACTAGCGGACACAATGAGCAGTTCTTC.

V is TRBV18 and J is TRBJ2-1; 9 positions agree with TRBD2. CDR3 length: 15 residues. Per the germline V gene, CDR1 is KGHSH and CDR2 is LQKENI. V lost 3 bases, J lost 5 bases, and 5 bases stayed unmatched. The CDR3 region has the DNA TGTGCCAGCTCACCGGGTCTAGCGGGAAACAATGAGCAGTTCTTC. Translating gives CASSPGLAGNNEQFF.

V gene TRBV7-8 combines with J gene TRBJ2-1; D possibly corresponds to TRBD2 (7 bases). Germline loops: CDR1 SGHVS, CDR2 FQNEAQ. The V end lost 4 bases, the J end lost 5 bases, and 18 bases lay between the germline ends. The CDR3 is made up of 16 amino acids. The CDR3 protein is CASSSSRGGKHNEQFF. In DNA, the CDR3 is TGTGCCAGCAGCTCCTCAAGGGGGGGTAAACACAATGAGCAGTTCTTC.

A single count supports this clone. The chain carries TRBV27 and TRBJ2-7; D might be TRBD2 (5 bases). With 3 bases removed from V and 1 base from J, the gap between germline ends came to 10 bases. CDR3 length: 14 residues. CDR1 and CDR2 (germline): MNHEY, SMNVEV (reference sequence). The CDR3 DNA is TGTGCCAGCAGTTTTTTCGGGATTTCCTACGAGCAGTACTTC. Protein sequence: CASSFFGISYEQYF.

The V gene is TRBV2, the J gene TRBJ1-3; possible D gene TRBD1, 6 bases. The CDR3 loop spans 17 amino acids. V lost 8 bases and J lost 0, with 20 bases in between. Germline CDR1 reads SNHLY; CDR2 reads FYNNEI. DNA for the CDR3: TGTGCCAGCGGATCCCGACAGGCGCAACACTCTGGAAACACCATATATTTT. This codes for CASGSRQAQHSGNTIYF.

The chain links TRBV5-4 to TRBJ2-5; TRBD2 agrees at 13 bases. The CDR3 runs to 17 residues. Per germline, CDR1 SGHNT and CDR2 YYREEE (reference sequence). V lost 1 base, J lost 5 bases, and 8 bases stayed unmatched. CDR3: CASSLTSGRADEETQYF. The DNA of the CDR3 is TGTGCCAGCAGCTTGACTAGCGGGAGGGCAGACGAGGAGACCCAGTACTTC.

This chain joins TRBV3-1 (or the pseudogene TRBV3-2) and TRBJ2-2; tentative D call: TRBD2 (5 bases). The V gene lost 4 bases and the J gene lost 3 bases, with 15 bases spanning the gap. The CDR3 sequence is 16 residues long. Germline-derived CDR1 and CDR2 are LGHDT and YNNKEL (reference sequence). The CDR3 sequence: CASSPPGRTYTGELFF. CDR3 bases: TGTGCCAGCAGCCCTCCGGGGAGAACGTACACCGGGGAGCTGTTTTTT.

The rearrangement joins TRBV2 to TRBJ1-6, with TRBD1 as a possible D gene (6 bases). The germline V gene encodes CDR1 SNHLY and CDR2 FYNNEI. The CDR3 sequence is 15 residues long. V lost 5 bases to trimming and J lost 8 bases, with 16 bases between them. CDR3 in DNA: TGTGCCAGCAGTCCCCAGGCAGGGGCGCATTCACCCCTCCACTTT. This codes for CASSPQAGAHSPLHF.

This chain connects TRBV6-5 to TRBJ2-3; TRBD1 matches at 9 bases. After removal of 2 bases from V and 4 bases from J, the junction contained 7 bases not matched to a gene. The CDR3 is 16 residues long. Germline lookup yields CDR1 MNHEY and CDR2 SVGAGI. CDR3 DNA sequence: TGTGCCAGCAGTTACGGACAGGGGTTTGGGGCAGATACGCAGTATTTT. Its translation is CASSYGQGFGADTQYF.

V and J are TRBV7-9 and TRBJ2-2, with 7 bases that match TRBD1. This CDR3 spans 15 amino acids. Germline V gives CDR1 SEHNR, CDR2 FQNEAQ (reference sequence). Losses at the gene ends were 5 bases for V and 6 bases for J; bases not matched to a gene: 9. The CDR3 DNA sequence: TGTGCCAGCAGCCCTAGCCCCCAGGGGGCCGGGGAGCTGTTTTTT. Translated: CASSPSPQGAGELFF.

This rearrangement joins TRBV5-4 to TRBJ1-6; D is uncertain. V lost 2 bases to trimming and J lost 8 bases, with 11 bases between them. Germline CDR1 SGHNT, CDR2 YYREEE (reference sequence). The CDR3 contains 14 residues. The chain's CDR3 is CASSFPKRDSPLHF. CDR3 DNA: TGTGCCAGCAGCTTTCCCAAACGGGATTCACCCCTCCACTTT.

The chain carries TRBV19 and TRBJ2-2; 10 bases line up with TRBD2. The CDR3 is made up of 15 amino acids. Trimming cost V 8 bases and J 3 bases; bases outside gene matches: 6. Germline loops: CDR1 LNHDA, CDR2 SQIVND (reference sequence). The DNA for the CDR3 is TGTGCCAGTGGCCGGACTAGCGGTGACACCGGGGAGCTGTTTTTT. It codes for CASGRTSGDTGELFF.

V and J are TRBV12-5 and TRBJ2-2; D is possibly TRBD2 (6 bases). Germline CDR1 and CDR2: LGHNT and FRNRAP. The CDR3 runs 14 residues. V gave up 7 bases and J gave up 0 bases, with 9 bases separating them. DNA for the CDR3: TGTGCTAGTGTCGGGGGTACGAACACCGGGGAGCTGTTTTTT. Encoded protein: CASVGGTNTGELFF.

This clone has more than one count but fewer than ten. The V and J genes are TRBV19 and TRBJ2-7; 10 bases are a match to TRBD1. Trimming at V came to 5 bases and at J to 3 bases, leaving 4 bases not matched to a gene. The V gene's germline CDR1 is LNHDA and CDR2 SQIVND (reference sequence). The CDR3 has 14 amino acids. The CDR3 region is CASSPGTGVYEQYF. The CDR3 DNA follows: TGTGCCAGTAGTCCTGGGACAGGGGTCTACGAGCAGTACTTC.

This clone was picked up a small number of times. J is TRBJ2-7 and V is TRBV5-8; D remains unclear. Germline values: CDR1 SGHTS, CDR2 YDEGEE. Trimming stripped 6 bases from V and 1 base from J, with 5 bases between. This CDR3 spans 11 amino acids. DNA for the CDR3: TGTGCCAGCACCGGTTCCTACGAGCAGTACTTC. Protein: CASTGSYEQYF.

The rearrangement joins TRBV7-9 to TRBJ2-1, with 8 positions matching TRBD2. The CDR3 sequence is 15 residues long. The V gene's germline CDR1 is SEHNR and CDR2 FQNEAQ (reference sequence). The J segment lost 2 bases and the V segment lost 5 bases, leaving 5 bases of the junction unmatched. The CDR3 nucleotides are TGTGCCAGCAGCACACCGGGACTAGCCTACAATGAGCAGTTCTTC. Translating it yields CASSTPGLAYNEQFF. Based on the CDR3 plus reference TRBV7-9 and TRBJ2-1, the full variable domain is DTGVSQNPRHKITKRGQNVTFRCDPISEHNRLYWYRQTLGQGPEFLTYFQNEAQLEKSRLLSDRFSAERPKGSFSTLEIQRTEQGDSAMYLCASSTPGLAYNEQFFGPGTRLTVL.

V gene TRBV9 combines with J gene TRBJ2-1; 11 nucleotides match TRBD2. Per the germline V gene, CDR1 is SGDLS and CDR2 is YYNGEE. V lost 0 bases, J lost 10 bases, and 9 bases stayed unmatched. CDR3 length: 16 amino acids. CDR3 sequence: CASSVGNSGRAEEQFF. In DNA, the CDR3 is TGTGCCAGCAGCGTAGGAAATAGCGGGAGGGCCGAAGAGCAGTTCTTC.

This chain connects TRBV29-1 to TRBJ2-2; D is unresolved. The CDR3 totals 13 residues. Looked up from germline, CDR1 is SQVTM and CDR2 is ANQGSEA. V was pared by 5 bases and J by 3 bases, with 10 bases between. CDR3 amino acids: CSVLKRDTGELFF. The DNA for the CDR3 is TGCAGCGTTCTCAAGCGAGACACCGGGGAGCTGTTTTTT.

This chain uses TRBV6-5 with TRBJ1-2; 10 nucleotides line up with TRBD1. V shed 6 bases, J shed 8 bases, and the junction held 6 bases outside the gene matches. Germline-derived CDR1 and CDR2 are MNHEY and SVGAGI. The CDR3 covers 13 residues. The CDR3 DNA sequence: TGTGCCAGCAGCGGACAGGGGGAAGTAGGCTACACCTTC. It is translated as CASSGQGEVGYTF.

The chain couples TRBV15 to TRBJ1-1; D is uncertain. CDR3 length: 14 amino acids. In germline, CDR1 is LNHNV, CDR2 YYDKDF (reference sequence). V shed 5 bases and J shed 1 base, with 11 bases lying between them. As DNA, the CDR3 is TGTGCCACCAGCGCCCGGGAAACGAACACTGAAGCTTTCTTT. Its protein product is CATSARETNTEAFF.

This clone was seen just once. This chain uses TRBV19 with TRBJ1-1, with D tentatively TRBD1 (5 bases). Germline CDR1 reads LNHDA; CDR2 reads SQIVND (reference sequence). The CDR3 spans 13 residues. Trimming took 4 bases from V and 7 from J, leaving 13 bases between them. CDR3 sequence: CASSKGVKDEAFF. DNA for the CDR3: TGTGCCAGTAGTAAAGGGGTAAAGGATGAAGCTTTCTTT.

This clone showed up just once. DNA for the CDR3: TGCAGCGTTGTGGGGCAGCCTAACACTGAAGCTTTCTTT. Amino acid sequence: CSVVGQPNTEAFF. This chain joins TRBV29-1 and TRBJ1-1; D is perhaps TRBD1 (5 bases). Trimming cost V 4 bases and J 2 bases, with 11 bases left between them. The CDR3 sequence is 13 residues long. Germline CDR1 is SQVTM and CDR2 is ANQGSEA.

The chain combines TRBV2 with TRBJ1-5; D possibly corresponds to TRBD1 (5 bases). The CDR3 length is 15 residues. Deletions cut 6 bases from V and 0 bases from J, with 12 bases between. Germline CDR1 and CDR2: SNHLY and FYNNEI. The CDR3 sequence: CASRSTDNSNQPQHF. In DNA, the CDR3 is TGTGCCAGCAGGTCGACAGACAATAGCAATCAGCCCCAGCATTTT.

In this sample, this clone turned up once. This chain joins TRBV5-4 and TRBJ2-2, with D tentatively TRBD2 (6 bases). CDR3 length: 14 amino acids. The V end lost 3 bases, the J end lost 5 bases, and 11 bases lay between the germline ends. Germline loops: CDR1 SGHNT, CDR2 YYREEE (reference sequence). CDR3: CASSSGGATGELFF. The DNA of the CDR3 is TGTGCCAGCAGCTCTGGAGGGGCGACCGGGGAGCTGTTTTTT.

The chain uses TRBV7-8 and TRBJ1-2; D uncertain. Trimming shortened V by 5 bases and J by 8 bases, and 12 bases separated the two germline ends. CDR1 SGHVS and CDR2 FQNEAQ come from the germline V gene. The CDR3 loop spans 12 amino acids. The CDR3 region is CASSPVGGGYTF. As DNA, the CDR3 is TGTGCCAGCAGCCCAGTGGGAGGGGGCTACACCTTC.